This T cell receptor (beta chain) is drawn from a study of T-cell reconstitution after alpha-beta-depleted transplantation in children (dated by TCRdb to about 2016). In terms of the full investigation: The study quantitatively tracked T-cell immune reconstitution after TCRalphabeta/CD19-depleted allogeneic hematopoietic cell transplantation in children using TCR repertoire profiling.

Overall study outcomes, separate from this receptor: Over the following months the frequencies of hyperexpanded clones went down, and after one year T-cell counts and TCRbeta diversity were mostly credited to newly produced T cells. In some patients, the high TCRbeta diversity seen at day 60 was put down to recipient T cells and intrathymic progenitors that had survived conditioning. The apparently early recovery of alphabetaT-cell counts about two months after transplant reportedly depended on only several hundred rapidly expanded clones that came from non-depleted graft cells.

Sample treatment or condition, as interpreted from the label and publication: allogeneic hematopoietic cell transplantation with graft depleted of TCRalphabeta T cells and CD19 B cells. The transplant recipients were children given TCRalphabeta/CD19-depleted allogeneic hematopoietic cell grafts. Concerning this clonotype: Its cognate antigen has yet to be identified. No per-base quality is available; no much larger clone lies one base away.

The CDR3 measures 17 amino acids from cysteine to phenylalanine. Just the 51-base CDR3 DNA is kept, in frame starting at base 1. CDR1 and CDR2 are drawn from the germline V gene: SNHLY, FYNNEI. V is trimmed back by 7 bases and J by 5 bases, and the junction contains 17 bases that no gene match accounts for. Library preparation used PCR. Sequencing took place on an Illumina HiSeq 2500. To normalize quantification of the TCRbeta repertoire, the TCR libraries were built with molecular barcoding that relied on unique molecular identifiers. In TCRdb, the public reads were trimmed at Q25 with fastp and aligned with MiXCR, with productive beta chains retained. CDR3 protein duplicates are merged, each entry listing the most common genes and DNA. The sample table contains about 200,000 distinct CDR3 sequences; only one count was recorded for approximately 17% of them. Jointly, the top ten make up 43% of the sample.

The TCR originated in a male patient under 10 years old who had a stem cell transplant for acute lymphoblastic leukemia, so the T cells may come from the graft donor. Specimen: PBMCs, mostly from graft donor cells, collected 360 days after TCRalphabeta/CD19-depleted stem cell transplant. This chain joins TRBV2 to TRBJ1-5, with 7 middle bases fitting TRBD1. The DNA reads as follows: TGTGCCAGCAAACCCCTTCTGCAGGGGGAAGGGGATCAGCCCCAGCATTTT. Its product reads: CASKPLLQGEGDQPQHF.